Following are 31 T cell receptor beta chains from one sample sequenced in a study of control samples from healthy donors and cancer patients. Profiled with immunoSEQ multiplex PCR; TCRdb holds only in-frame clones, not every one. The data contain 130,000 to 150,000 clones, about 93% of them singletons. The source material was PBMCs. All receptors come from a man aged 60-69 years with colorectal cancer.

This rearrangement joins TRBV2 to TRBJ2-2; a possible D gene is TRBD2 (6 bases). Deletions cut 2 bases from V and 2 bases from J, with 12 bases between. Germline V gene data show CDR1 as SNHLY and CDR2 as FYNNEI. The CDR3 is 16 amino acids. The chain's CDR3 is CASSEQGLTNTGELFF. The CDR3, as DNA: TGTGCCAGCAGTGAACAGGGACTGACAAACACCGGGGAGCTGTTTTTT.

The V and J genes are TRBV19 and TRBJ1-2, with 10 bases identical to TRBD1. V dropped 4 bases and J dropped 6; count of bases not matched to a gene: 8. This CDR3 has 15 amino acids. The germline V gene has CDR1 LNHDA and CDR2 SQIVND (reference sequence). CDR3: CASSTGDRGSDGYTF. Written as DNA, the CDR3 is TGTGCCAGTAGTACGGGGGACAGGGGATCGGATGGCTACACCTTC.

The chain joins TRBV6-2 or TRBV6-3 to TRBJ1-2, with D possibly matching TRBD1 (5 bases). Germline V lookup: CDR1 MNHEY, CDR2 SVGEGT. The V gene lost 2 bases and the J gene lost 5 bases, with 9 bases spanning the gap. CDR3 length: 13 residues. CDR3 sequence: CASSYPDSYGYTF. Here the CDR3 DNA reads TGTGCCAGCAGTTACCCCGACAGTTATGGCTACACCTTC.

The rearrangement links TRBV7-2 to TRBJ1-1; weak D call: TRBD1 (5 bases). CDR3 length equals 15 residues. The V end was cut by 5 bases, the J end by 5 bases, with 18 bases between. Germline V gene sequence: CDR1 SGHTA, CDR2 FQGNSA. The DNA for the CDR3 is TGTGCCAGCAGCCCCGGGGCCAATCGGCGGACTGAAGCTTTCTTT. Encoded protein: CASSPGANRRTEAFF.

J is TRBJ2-7 and V is TRBV6-6; D is perhaps TRBD2 (5 bases). Germline V gene sequence: CDR1 MNHNY, CDR2 SVGAGI (reference sequence). The ends were cut back, 8 bases at V and 2 bases at J, with 7 bases in the middle. The CDR3 spans 11 residues. The CDR3 nucleotides are TGTGCCAGCGAGGGCCCCTACGAGCAGTACTTC. Translating gives CASEGPYEQYF.

This rearrangement joins TRBV4-1 to TRBJ2-7; 12 positions match TRBD1. The junction had 8 bases not matched to a gene; V was cut back by 4 bases and J by 7 bases. This CDR3 has 15 residues. Germline V gene lookup returns CDR1 MGHRA and CDR2 YSYEKL. The CDR3 here is CASSRRGQGAGEQYF. Written as DNA, the CDR3 is TGCGCCAGCAGCCGGAGGGGACAGGGGGCGGGGGAGCAGTACTTC.

The V and J genes are TRBV29-1 and TRBJ1-1; no reliable D call. Trimming took 4 bases from V and 5 from J, leaving 5 bases between them. Germline V gene sequence: CDR1 SQVTM, CDR2 ANQGSEA. The CDR3 has 10 amino acids. CDR3 DNA: TGCAGCGTTGTCCAGACTGAAGCTTTCTTT. As protein: CSVVQTEAFF.

As regards this clone: The same CDR3 is also encoded by other DNA sequences in this sample. V is TRBV2 and J is TRBJ2-2; 14 bases line up with TRBD2. The V segment lost 6 bases and the J segment 6 bases; nucleotides outside the gene matches: 3. Germline V gives CDR1 SNHLY, CDR2 FYNNEI. This CDR3 has 15 residues. The CDR3 loop is CASRGTSGGAGELFF. The CDR3 nucleotides read TGTGCCAGCAGGGGGACTAGCGGGGGTGCCGGGGAGCTGTTTTTT.

This clone was detected a few times. The rearrangement uses TRBV3-1 (or the pseudogene TRBV3-2) and TRBJ2-7; TRBD2 aligns across 15 bases. After removal of 4 bases from V and 0 bases from J, the junction contained 7 bases not matched to a gene. Germline values: CDR1 LGHDT, CDR2 YNNKEL (reference sequence). This CDR3 comprises 18 residues. This CDR3 reads CASSLGLAGGHYSYEQYF. CDR3 in DNA: TGTGCCAGCAGCCTGGGACTAGCGGGGGGCCACTACTCCTACGAGCAGTACTTC.

The J gene is TRBJ2-5, the V gene TRBV3-1 (or the pseudogene TRBV3-2), with TRBD1 matching over 8 bases. J gave up 4 bases and V 6 bases, and 10 bases lay outside the gene matches. Germline CDR1 LGHDT, CDR2 YNNKEL (reference sequence). The CDR3 length is 15 residues. CDR3 loop: CASSPVGQDGETQYF. CDR3 coding DNA: TGTGCCAGCAGTCCTGTGGGACAGGACGGAGAGACCCAGTACTTC.

This clone was seen once. The CDR3 is CASSSGQASYNEQFF. In nucleotides, the CDR3 is TGTGCCAGCAGCTCCGGACAGGCGTCCTACAATGAGCAGTTCTTC. The genes are TRBV11-2 and TRBJ2-1, with 7 bases that match TRBD1. Losses at the gene ends were 4 bases for V and 1 base for J; bases not matched to a gene: 4. This CDR3 comprises 15 residues. Germline V CDR1 and CDR2: SGHAT, FQNNGV.

The chain joins TRBV5-1 to TRBJ2-3; tentative D call: TRBD2 (6 bases). Germline values: CDR1 SGHRS, CDR2 YFSETQ. The V gene lost 4 bases and the J gene lost 2 bases, with 17 bases spanning the gap. This CDR3 region has 16 residues. Written as DNA, the CDR3 is TGCGCCAGCAGCCCTAACTACCAGCGGGTCACAGATACGCAGTATTTT. Its translation: CASSPNYQRVTDTQYF.

The chain couples TRBV6-2 or TRBV6-3 to TRBJ1-2; TRBD1 matches 8 bases. The V segment lost 6 bases and the J segment 4 bases; nucleotides outside the gene matches: 10. This CDR3 region has 15 residues. Germline assignment: CDR1 MNHEY and CDR2 SVGEGT. CDR3 sequence: CASSPPDRVFYGYTF. CDR3 bases: TGTGCCAGCAGCCCCCCGGACAGGGTTTTCTATGGCTACACCTTC.

The CDR3 DNA sequence: TGTGCCTGGAGTTTAGTGGGGGGATATAGGGACACCGGGGAGCTGTTTTTT. It codes for CAWSLVGGYRDTGELFF. The V gene is TRBV30, the J gene TRBJ2-2; possible D gene TRBD2, 6 bases. Germline V gene data show CDR1 as GTSNPN and CDR2 as SVGIG (reference sequence). The ends were cut back, 2 bases at V and 3 bases at J, with 19 bases in the middle. The CDR3 length is 17 residues. The whole variable domain, filled in from reference TRBV30 and TRBJ2-2, reads SQTIHQWPATLVQPVGSPLSLECTVEGTSNPNLYWYRQAAGRGLQLLFYSVGIGQISSEVPQNLSASRPQDRQFILSSKKLLLSDSGFYLCAWSLVGGYRDTGELFFGEGSRLTVL.

The chain links TRBV30 to TRBJ1-1; 10 bases are shared with TRBD1. Germline lookup yields CDR1 GTSNPN and CDR2 SVGIG (reference sequence). V lost 8 bases, J lost 7 bases, and 7 bases stayed unmatched. CDR3 length: 12 residues. The chain's CDR3 is CARDRGQGEAFF. The DNA of the CDR3 is TGTGCCCGAGACAGGGGGCAGGGTGAAGCTTTCTTT.

V and J are TRBV11-2 and TRBJ2-7, with 7 bases fitting TRBD1. V shed 3 bases and J 5 bases; nucleotides not matched to a gene: 1. Germline-derived CDR1 and CDR2 are SGHAT and FQNNGV. The CDR3 is 12 residues long. CDR3 residues: CASSLGQNEQYF. CDR3 nucleotides: TGTGCCAGCAGCTTGGGACAGAACGAGCAGTACTTC.

V gene TRBV5-1 combines with J gene TRBJ2-3; TRBD2 matches at 12 bases. This CDR3 region has 17 residues. Germline loops: CDR1 SGHRS, CDR2 YFSETQ. J gave up 3 bases and V 3 bases, and 8 bases lay outside the gene matches. CDR3 DNA sequence: TGCGCCAGCAGCTACTCAAGACTAGCGGGGGTGACAGATACGCAGTATTTT. Translated, it gives CASSYSRLAGVTDTQYF. The full variable domain, completed using reference TRBV5-1 and TRBJ2-3, is KAGVTQTPRYLIKTRGQQVTLSCSPISGHRSVSWYQQTPGQGLQFLFEYFSETQRNKGNFPGRFSGRQFSNSRSEMNVSTLELGDSALYLCASSYSRLAGVTDTQYFGPGTRLTVL.

CDR3 in amino acids: CASSLVLNTGELFF. CDR3 nucleotide sequence: TGTGCCAGCAGCTTGGTCCTTAACACCGGGGAGCTGTTTTTT. This rearrangement joins TRBV5-5 to TRBJ2-2; D not certain. Germline-derived CDR1 and CDR2 are SGHKS and YYEKEE (reference sequence). CDR3 size: 14 residues. V was cut by 0 bases and J by 2 bases, with 5 bases left in between.

The gene calls are TRBV5-6 and TRBJ2-3; 9 bases fit TRBD2. The V segment lost 2 bases and the J segment 3 bases; nucleotides outside the gene matches: 7. From germline, CDR1 is SGHDT and CDR2 YYEEEE. The CDR3 runs to 16 residues. This CDR3 is CASSFIGGGATDTQYF. The CDR3 coding sequence is TGTGCCAGCAGCTTTATTGGCGGGGGGGCGACAGATACGCAGTATTTT. Drawing the rest from reference TRBV5-6 and TRBJ2-3, the complete variable domain is DAGVTQSPTHLIKTRGQQVTLRCSPKSGHDTVSWYQQALGQGPQFIFQYYEEEERQRGNFPDRFSGHQFPNYSSELNVNALLLGDSALYLCASSFIGGGATDTQYFGPGTRLTVL.

The chain is built from TRBV30 and TRBJ2-1, with D unresolved. This CDR3 spans 13 amino acids. The V end lost 5 bases, the J end lost 8 bases, and 16 bases lay between the germline ends. Germline CDR1 is GTSNPN and CDR2 is SVGIG (reference sequence). CDR3 nucleotides: TGTGCCTGGCCGGGTGGACCCCAGGATGAGCAGTTCTTC. It specifies CAWPGGPQDEQFF.

This sequence joins TRBV5-1 and TRBJ2-5, with TRBD2 matching 7 bases. The CDR3 consists of 15 residues. CDR1 is SGHRS and CDR2 is YFSETQ in the germline V gene. V shed 4 bases, J shed 2 bases, and the junction held 8 bases outside the gene matches. Here the CDR3 reads CASSTAPAGQETQYF. The CDR3 DNA reads as TGCGCCAGCAGCACGGCCCCAGCGGGGCAAGAGACCCAGTACTTC.

This clone was seen a single time. The chain has TRBV7-9 and TRBJ1-2; 8 nucleotides line up with TRBD1. CDR3 length: 13 amino acids. J was trimmed by 6 bases and V by 4 bases; bases with no gene match: 4. Looked up from germline, CDR1 is SEHNR and CDR2 is FQNEAQ (reference sequence). The CDR3 spells CASSSTQGDGYTF. CDR3 coding DNA: TGTGCCAGCAGCTCTACACAGGGGGATGGCTACACCTTC.

This sequence joins TRBV5-1 and TRBJ2-3; a possible D gene is TRBD2 (5 bases). The CDR3 has 15 residues. The V end was cut by 0 bases, the J end by 1 base, with 9 bases between. From germline, CDR1 is SGHRS and CDR2 YFSETQ. In DNA form, the CDR3 reads TGCGCCAGCAGCTTGGTAGGTAGCGGCACAGATACGCAGTATTTT. It yields the protein CASSLVGSGTDTQYF.

The chain carries TRBV6-2 or TRBV6-3 and TRBJ1-5; D remains unclear. The CDR3 spans 13 residues. In germline, CDR1 is MNHEY, CDR2 SVGEGT. Trimming took 7 bases from V and 3 from J, leaving 10 bases between them. CDR3 amino acids: CASTPWDNQPQHF. CDR3 nucleotides: TGTGCCAGCACCCCCTGGGACAATCAGCCCCAGCATTTT.

The gene calls are TRBV10-3 and TRBJ2-1, with D unresolved. Trimming stripped 7 bases from V and 10 bases from J, with 14 bases between. CDR3 size: 12 residues. CDR1 and CDR2 (germline): ENHRY, SYGVKD. The CDR3 bases are TGTGCCATCAAAATGGAAGGCCGGGAGCAGTTCTTC. Amino acids: CAIKMEGREQFF.

This chain uses TRBV7-6 with TRBJ2-7; either TRBD1 or TRBD2 may supply D (6 bases each). In germline, CDR1 is SGHVS, CDR2 FNYEAQ. The length of the CDR3 is 14 residues. The V gene lost 1 base and the J gene lost 3 bases, with 10 bases spanning the gap. The CDR3 DNA follows: TGTGCCAGCAGCTTAGGTGGAGGGGGCTACGAGCAGTACTTC. Protein product: CASSLGGGGYEQYF. The full variable domain, completed using reference TRBV7-6 and TRBJ2-7, is GAGVSQSPRYKVTKRGQDVALRCDPISGHVSLYWYRQALGQGPEFLTYFNYEAQQDKSGLPNDRFSAERPEGSISTLTIQRTEQRDSAMYRCASSLGGGGYEQYFGPGTRLTVT.

The CDR3 here is CASPSFPLWDEKLFF. In DNA form, the CDR3 reads TGTGCCAGCCCTTCCTTCCCCCTATGGGATGAAAAACTGTTTTTT. The chain employs TRBV27 and TRBJ1-4; D remains unclear. The germline V and J ends were trimmed by 8 bases and 6 bases, with 19 bases remaining between them. The length of the CDR3 is 15 residues. Per germline, CDR1 MNHEY and CDR2 SMNVEV (reference sequence).

The rearrangement uses TRBV4-1 and TRBJ1-1; D gene ambiguous. Trimming removed 3 bases at V and 7 bases at J, with 9 bases between. Germline V gene data show CDR1 as MGHRA and CDR2 as YSYEKL. The CDR3 extends over 12 amino acids. The DNA of the CDR3 is TGCGCCAGCAGCCAGGACGGTATTGAAGCTTTCTTT. It specifies CASSQDGIEAFF.

This clone was picked up one time. The rearrangement joins TRBV7-9 to TRBJ1-1; a possible D gene is TRBD1 (5 bases). Germline V gene sequence: CDR1 SEHNR, CDR2 FQNEAQ (reference sequence). The CDR3 loop spans 14 amino acids. V was pared by 5 bases and J by 5 bases, with 15 bases between. Here the CDR3 reads CASSPSGGVTEAFF. The CDR3 region has the DNA TGTGCCAGCAGCCCCTCGGGGGGGGTAACTGAAGCTTTCTTT.

The rearrangement joins TRBV2 to TRBJ1-1; D is unclear. The CDR3 runs 12 residues. The germline gives CDR1 SNHLY, CDR2 FYNNEI. Trimming took off 7 bases at V and 5 bases at J, with 11 bases between the two ends. In DNA, the CDR3 is TGTGCCAGCAAGCAGATGGGGACTGAAGCTTTCTTT. As protein: CASKQMGTEAFF.

The chain links TRBV3-1 (or the pseudogene TRBV3-2) to TRBJ1-5; D not certain. Trimming stripped 1 base from V and 1 base from J, with 5 bases between. CDR1 is LGHDT and CDR2 is YNNKEL in the germline V gene (reference sequence). The CDR3 covers 14 residues. CDR3 bases: TGTGCCAGCAGCCAAGGAAGCAGCAATCAGCCCCAGCATTTT. Its translation is CASSQGSSNQPQHF.